The present TCR beta chain was sequenced within a study of shared clonotypes between healthy human individuals. The CDR3 spans 14 residues. The germline gives CDR1 SGHTA, CDR2 FQGNSA. The V end lost 5 bases, the J end lost 8 bases, and 13 bases lay between the germline ends. Sequencing used immunoSEQ multiplex PCR; TCRdb keeps in-frame clones, though not all of them. The table has about 980,000 clones, approximately 80% seen once; the top ten hold around 1.5%. The chain has TRBV7-2 and TRBJ1-6, with D maybe TRBD1 (5 bases). The clonotype originates from a man aged 18 to 29 in good health. Sequencing was carried out using memory CD4+ T cells sorted from blood. Documented subset: CD45RA-negative fraction. The CDR3 bases are TGTGCCAGCAGCCTCAGGGCCCTTGATTCACCCCTCCACTTT. It translates to CASSLRALDSPLHF. The full variable domain, rest sourced from reference TRBV7-2 and TRBJ1-6, is GAGVSQSPSNKVTEKGKDVELRCDPISGHTALYWYRQSLGQGLEFLIYFQGNSAPDKSGLPSDRFSAERTGGSVSTLTIQRTQQEDSAVYLCASSLRALDSPLHFGNGTRLTVT.